These T cell receptor beta chains were read from a single sample in a study of T cells in Graves' hyperthyroidism and ophthalmopathy. TCRdb ran MiXCR on the multiplex PCR reads and lists one entry per CDR3 protein. The repertoire includes about 510,000 distinct CDR3 sequences, 14% of them detected once, and more than 11% sits in the top ten. The sample taken for sequencing was blood. Receptor source: a woman in her thirties or forties with Graves' hyperthyroidism. The CDR3 runs from the conserved cysteine through the conserved F or W. The order of the fields is J gene, clone size, V gene, D gene, CDR3 protein, CDR3 DNA. A D gene is named only where the DNA matches it firmly. Some rows have no size entry. The others give once, few or many, or a class for an expanded clone.

j_gene: TRBJ2-1
abundance: many
v_gene: TRBV11-2
d_gene: NA
CDR3aa: CASSHGSHNEQFF
CDR3nt: TGTGCCAGCAGCCACGGGAGCCACAATGAGCAGTTCTTC

j_gene: TRBJ2-1
abundance: few
v_gene: TRBV7-7
d_gene: NA
CDR3aa: CASSLAGIAYNEQFF
CDR3nt: TGTGCTAGCAGCTTAGCTGGGATTGCCTACAATGAGCAGTTCTTC

j_gene: TRBJ2-1
abundance: few
v_gene: TRBV27
d_gene: TRBD2
CDR3aa: CASRAITSGTDNEQFF
CDR3nt: TGTGCCAGCAGGGCAATTACTAGCGGGACCGACAATGAGCAGTTCTTC

j_gene: TRBJ2-2
abundance: NA
v_gene: TRBV7-7
d_gene: NA
CDR3aa: CASSPGRATGELFF
CDR3nt: TGTGCTAGCAGCCCAGGGCGTGCCACCGGGGAGCTGTTTTTT

j_gene: TRBJ1-5
abundance: many
v_gene: TRBV12-3/TRBV12-4
d_gene: NA
CDR3aa: CASSFGAANQPQHF
CDR3nt: TGTGCCAGCAGTTTCGGGGCAGCGAATCAGCCCCAGCATTTT

j_gene: TRBJ1-1
abundance: many
v_gene: TRBV6-2/TRBV6-3
d_gene: TRBD1
CDR3aa: CASSETGRNTEAFF
CDR3nt: TGTGCCAGCAGCGAGACAGGGAGGAACACTGAAGCTTTCTTT

j_gene: TRBJ1-2
abundance: NA
v_gene: TRBV6-6
d_gene: NA
CDR3aa: CASSYSRTARDGYTF
CDR3nt: TGTGCCAGCAGTTACTCTCGGACGGCCAGAGATGGCTACACCTTC

j_gene: TRBJ2-3
abundance: many
v_gene: TRBV3-1
d_gene: NA
CDR3aa: CASSPKGVSTDTQYF
CDR3nt: TGTGCCAGCAGTCCGAAGGGGGTGAGCACAGATACGCAGTATTTT

j_gene: TRBJ2-1
abundance: few
v_gene: TRBV11-3
d_gene: TRBD1
CDR3aa: CASSLGGQGNNEQFF
CDR3nt: TGTGCCAGCAGCTTAGGGGGACAGGGGAACAATGAGCAGTTCTTC

j_gene: TRBJ2-3
abundance: many
v_gene: TRBV18
d_gene: NA
CDR3aa: CASSPRVTPSTDTQYF
CDR3nt: TGTGCCAGCTCACCACGGGTTACCCCTAGCACAGATACGCAGTATTTT

j_gene: TRBJ2-7
abundance: NA
v_gene: TRBV19
d_gene: TRBD2
CDR3aa: CASSITSGFYEQYF
CDR3nt: TGTGCCAGTAGTATTACTAGCGGATTTTACGAGCAGTACTTC

j_gene: TRBJ1-5
abundance: NA
v_gene: TRBV18
d_gene: NA
CDR3aa: CASSPQGTPFLNQPQHF
CDR3nt: TGTGCCAGCTCACCGCAAGGGACACCCTTTCTCAATCAGCCCCAGCATTTT

j_gene: TRBJ2-2
abundance: many
v_gene: TRBV30
d_gene: TRBD2
CDR3aa: CAWSVMSSGRSQTGELFF
CDR3nt: TGTGCCTGGAGTGTTATGTCTAGCGGGAGGAGTCAAACCGGGGAGCTGTTTTTT

j_gene: TRBJ2-3
abundance: many
v_gene: TRBV28
d_gene: TRBD2
CDR3aa: CASTAGGSTDTQYF
CDR3nt: TGTGCCAGCACAGCGGGAGGCAGCACAGATACGCAGTATTTT

j_gene: TRBJ2-7
abundance: many
v_gene: TRBV28
d_gene: NA
CDR3aa: CASSFSTGRSYEQYF
CDR3nt: TGTGCCAGCAGTTTTAGTACGGGCCGTAGCTACGAGCAGTACTTC

j_gene: TRBJ2-5
abundance: NA
v_gene: TRBV20-1
d_gene: NA
CDR3aa: CSARAPAKETQYF
CDR3nt: TGCAGTGCTAGAGCGCCGGCTAAAGAGACCCAGTACTTC